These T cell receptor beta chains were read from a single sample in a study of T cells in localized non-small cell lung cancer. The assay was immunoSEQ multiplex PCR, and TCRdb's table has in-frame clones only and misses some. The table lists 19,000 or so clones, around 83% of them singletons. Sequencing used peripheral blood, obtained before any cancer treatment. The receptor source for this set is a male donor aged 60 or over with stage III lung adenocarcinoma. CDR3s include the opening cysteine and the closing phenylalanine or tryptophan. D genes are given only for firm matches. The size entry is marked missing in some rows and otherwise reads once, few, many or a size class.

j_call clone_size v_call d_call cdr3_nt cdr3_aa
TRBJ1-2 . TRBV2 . TGTGCCAGCAGATCCTCCCGTGGTTCCGTGGATGGCTACACCTTC CASRSSRGSVDGYTF
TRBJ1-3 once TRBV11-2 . TGTGCCAGCAGCTTAGACGGGTACTCTGGAAACACCATATATTTT CASSLDGYSGNTIYF
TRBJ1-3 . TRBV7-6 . TGTGCCAGCAGCTTAGGAGGGGGATTCTCTGGAAACACCATATATTTT CASSLGGGFSGNTIYF
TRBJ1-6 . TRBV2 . TGTGCCAGCAGCTCAAGGAGCTCCTATAATTCACCCCTCCACTTT CASSSRSSYNSPLHF
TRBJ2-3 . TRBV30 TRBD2 TGTGCCTGGAGTTTTCTGAGCGGGGGGTCAGATACGCAGTATTTT CAWSFLSGGSDTQYF
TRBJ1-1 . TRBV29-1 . TGCAGCGTGACTGGGGGTTGGAGTTCTGAAGCTTTCTTT CSVTGGWSSEAFF
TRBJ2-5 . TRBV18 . TGTGCCAGCTCACGAGGGACCGCAAATCAAGAGACCCAGTACTTC CASSRGTANQETQYF
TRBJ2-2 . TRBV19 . TGTGCCAGTAGTGTCAGGGACACCGGGGAGCTGTTTTTT CASSVRDTGELFF
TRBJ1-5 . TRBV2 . TGTGCCAGCAGACCGGAATTCAATCAGCCCCAGCATTTT CASRPEFNQPQHF
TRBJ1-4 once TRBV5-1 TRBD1 TGCGCCAGCAGAAGGACAGGGGATAATGAAAAACTGTTTTTT CASRRTGDNEKLFF
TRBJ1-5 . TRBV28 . TGTGCCAGCAGCCCTGGGGCAGGGGGCAATCAGCCCCAGCATTTT CASSPGAGGNQPQHF
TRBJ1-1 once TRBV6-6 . TGTGCCAGCAGTTACTCACAGGATGAAGCTTTCTTT CASSYSQDEAFF
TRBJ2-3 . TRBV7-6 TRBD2 TGTGCCAGCAGCTCCCGATCCTCCACTAGCGGGGGGGTTGTAGATACGCAGTATTTT CASSSRSSTSGGVVDTQYF
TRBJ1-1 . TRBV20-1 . TGCAGTGCCAACAGTGGGACTGAAGCTTTCTTT CSANSGTEAFF
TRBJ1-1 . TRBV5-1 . TGCGCCAGCAGCTCTGGTGGGCCAGGCACTGAAGCTTTCTTT CASSSGGPGTEAFF
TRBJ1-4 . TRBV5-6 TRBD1 TGTGCCAGCAGCGAACGGGACAGGGGGAATGAAAAACTGTTTTTT CASSERDRGNEKLFF
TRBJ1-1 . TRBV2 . TGTGCCAGCAGCCAGGACAGTAACACTGAAGCTTTCTTT CASSQDSNTEAFF
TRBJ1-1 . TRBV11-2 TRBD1 TGTGCCAGCAGCCCCGGACAGGGGATTGGGGCTTTCTTT CASSPGQGIGAFF
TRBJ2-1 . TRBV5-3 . TGTGCCAGAAGCCCTGAGAGGTTTAAACAGTGTTACAATGAGCAGTTCTTC CARSPERFKQCYNEQFF
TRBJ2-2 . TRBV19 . TGTGCCAGTAAAATATCGAACACCGGGGAGCTGTTTTTT CASKISNTGELFF
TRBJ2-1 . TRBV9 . TGTGCCAGCAGCCCAAGTAGCTCCTACAATGAGCAGTTCTTC CASSPSSSYNEQFF
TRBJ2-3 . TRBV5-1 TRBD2 TGCGCCAGCAGCTTTCTAGCGGGGGCGAATACGCAGTATTTT CASSFLAGANTQYF
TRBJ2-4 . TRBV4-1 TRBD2 TGCGCCAGCAGCCAAGGGACTAGTGGTTCTAAAAACATTCAGTACTTC CASSQGTSGSKNIQYF
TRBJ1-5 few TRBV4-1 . TGCGCCAGCAGCCTCCCTCCCGGGGAGGAGAATCAGCCCCAGCATTTT CASSLPPGEENQPQHF
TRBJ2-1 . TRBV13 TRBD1 TGTGCCAGCAGCATACTATACAGGGGGAGTGAGCAGTTCTTC CASSILYRGSEQFF
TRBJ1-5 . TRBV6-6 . TGTGCCAGCAGTTACGCGGGGAGGAATCAGCCCCAGCATTTT CASSYAGRNQPQHF
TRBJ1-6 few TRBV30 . TGTGCCTGGAGTCGCGACAGCAATAATTCACCCCTCCACTTT CAWSRDSNNSPLHF
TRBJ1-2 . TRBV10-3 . TGTGCCATCAAAGAAAATGGGGCCGACTATGGCTACACCTTC CAIKENGADYGYTF
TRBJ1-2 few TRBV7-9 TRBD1 TGTGCCAGCAGCTTAGGGGACAGGTCCTATGGCTACACCTTC CASSLGDRSYGYTF
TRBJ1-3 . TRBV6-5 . TGTGCCAGCATGTCAGGTTACTCTGGAAACACCATATATTTT CASMSGYSGNTIYF
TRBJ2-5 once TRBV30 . TGTGCCTGGAGTGTGTTAGTCCAAGAGACCCAGTACTTC CAWSVLVQETQYF
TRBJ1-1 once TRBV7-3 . TGTGCCAGCAGCTGGACACCGAACACTGAAGCTTTCTTT CASSWTPNTEAFF
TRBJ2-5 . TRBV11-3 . TGTGCCAGCAGCTCTTCCGGGACCCAGGGGACCCAGTACTTC CASSSSGTQGTQYF
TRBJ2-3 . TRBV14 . TGTGCCAGCAGCCCGTACATCTCCACAGATACGCAGTATTTT CASSPYISTDTQYF
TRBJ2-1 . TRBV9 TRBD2 TGTGCCAGCAAGCCTAGCGGGGGGGCCGGTGAGCAGTTCTTC CASKPSGGAGEQFF
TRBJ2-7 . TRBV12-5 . TGTGCTAGTGGTTTCGGCGACGAGCAGTACTTC CASGFGDEQYF
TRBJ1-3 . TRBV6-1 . TGTGCCAGCAGGAGCGGCCACTCTGGAAACACCATATATTTT CASRSGHSGNTIYF
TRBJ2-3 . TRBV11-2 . TGTGCCAGCAGCTTAGAGACAGGATTTGATACGCAGTATTTT CASSLETGFDTQYF
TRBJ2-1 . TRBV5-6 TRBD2 TGTGCCAGCAGCCCCCCGGGAGCGGGGCTATACAATGAGCAGTTCTTC CASSPPGAGLYNEQFF
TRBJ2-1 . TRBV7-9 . TGTGCCAGCAGTCTTGTCGGGCGGGACAGATACAATGAGCAGTTCTTC CASSLVGRDRYNEQFF
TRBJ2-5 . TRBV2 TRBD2 TGTGCCAGCAGTGAAGCTTATGGACTAGCGGGTAGAGGTGGAGAGACCCAGTACTTC CASSEAYGLAGRGGETQYF
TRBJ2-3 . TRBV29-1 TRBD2 TGCAGCGTACCCGGGACTAGCGGGGGGCGGGGGGATACGCAGTATTTT CSVPGTSGGRGDTQYF
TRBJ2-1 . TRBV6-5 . TGTGCCAGCAGGAGGGGAGGTGAGCAGTTCTTC CASRRGGEQFF
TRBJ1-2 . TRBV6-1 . TGTGCCAGCAGTGAAGTAAGGGGGAACTATGGCTACACCTTC CASSEVRGNYGYTF
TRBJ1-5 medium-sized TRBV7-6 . TGTGCCAGCAGCTTAGCCTCAGGAATTGGTGATCAGCCCCAGCATTTT CASSLASGIGDQPQHF
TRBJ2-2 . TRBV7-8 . TGTGCCAGCAGCTTAGATTGGGGGGTCACCGGGGAGCTGTTTTTT CASSLDWGVTGELFF
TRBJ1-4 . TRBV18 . TGTGCCAGCTCACCACCCGGACAGAGGGAAAAACTGTTTTTT CASSPPGQREKLFF
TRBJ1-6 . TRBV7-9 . TGTGCCAGCAGCAGGGGGGGCCCAACGAATTCACCCCTCCACTTT CASSRGGPTNSPLHF
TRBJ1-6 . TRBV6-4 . TGTGCCAGCAGTGACACCCCGGAATCACCCCTCCACTTT CASSDTPESPLHF
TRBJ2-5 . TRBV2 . TGTGCCAGCGACGGGAAAGAGACCCAGTACTTC CASDGKETQYF
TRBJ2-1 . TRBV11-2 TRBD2 TGTGCCAGCAGCCGTAGCGGGACCACCTACAATGAGCAGTTCTTC CASSRSGTTYNEQFF
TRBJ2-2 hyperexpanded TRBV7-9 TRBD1 TGTGCCAGCAGTCAAAGACAGGGAGTAAACACCGGGGAGCTGTTTTTT CASSQRQGVNTGELFF
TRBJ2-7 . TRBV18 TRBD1 TGTGCCAGCCGGGACAGTGATGGGGGCTACGAGCAGTACTTC CASRDSDGGYEQYF
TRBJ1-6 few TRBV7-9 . TGTGCCAGCAGTCCTAATCTAAGGGAGGCACCCCTCCACTTT CASSPNLREAPLHF
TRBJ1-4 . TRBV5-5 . TGTGCCAGCAGCTTGGGCTGGGCTAATGAAAAACTGTTTTTT CASSLGWANEKLFF
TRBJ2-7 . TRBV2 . TGTGCCAGTAAAGAGGAGATGGGTTACGAGCAGTACTTC CASKEEMGYEQYF